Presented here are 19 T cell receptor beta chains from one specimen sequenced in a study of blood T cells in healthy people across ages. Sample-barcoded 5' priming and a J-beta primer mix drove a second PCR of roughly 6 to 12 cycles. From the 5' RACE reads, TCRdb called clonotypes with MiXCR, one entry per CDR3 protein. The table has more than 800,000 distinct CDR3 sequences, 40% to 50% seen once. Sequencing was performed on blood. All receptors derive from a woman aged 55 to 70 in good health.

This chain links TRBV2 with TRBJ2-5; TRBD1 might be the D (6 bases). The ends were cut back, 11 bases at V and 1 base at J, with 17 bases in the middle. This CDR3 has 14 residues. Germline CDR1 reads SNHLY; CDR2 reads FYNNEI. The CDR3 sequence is CAYRVDTLQETQYF. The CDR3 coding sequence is TGTGCCTACAGGGTGGATACCCTCCAAGAGACCCAGTACTTC.

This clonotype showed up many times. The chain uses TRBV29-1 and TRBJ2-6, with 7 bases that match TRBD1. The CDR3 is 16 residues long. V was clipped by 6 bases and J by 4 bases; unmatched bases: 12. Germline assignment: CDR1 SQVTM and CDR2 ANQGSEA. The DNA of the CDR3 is TGCAGCGTCGATGGGACAGCCATTCCGGGGGCCAACGTCCTGACTTTC. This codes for CSVDGTAIPGANVLTF.

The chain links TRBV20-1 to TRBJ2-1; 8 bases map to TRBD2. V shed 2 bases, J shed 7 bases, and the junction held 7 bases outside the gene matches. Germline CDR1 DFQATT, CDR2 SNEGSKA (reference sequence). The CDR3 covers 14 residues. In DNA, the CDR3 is TGCAGTGCTAGATTAGCGGGACGTTGGAATGAGCAGTTCTTC. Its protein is CSARLAGRWNEQFF.

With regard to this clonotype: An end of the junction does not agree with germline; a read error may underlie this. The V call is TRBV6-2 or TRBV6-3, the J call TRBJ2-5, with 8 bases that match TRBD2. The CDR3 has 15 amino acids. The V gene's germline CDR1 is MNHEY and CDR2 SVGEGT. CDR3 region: CASSYSTSGHNEQYF. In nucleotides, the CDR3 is TGTGCCAGCAGCTACTCAACTAGCGGACACAATGAGCAGTACTTC.

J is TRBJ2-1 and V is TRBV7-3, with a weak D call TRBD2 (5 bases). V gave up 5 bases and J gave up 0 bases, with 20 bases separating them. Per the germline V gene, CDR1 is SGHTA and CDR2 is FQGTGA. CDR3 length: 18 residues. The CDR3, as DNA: TGTGCCAGCAGCCTTCACCCCTCTGAGCGGAGCTCCTACAATGAGCAGTTCTTC. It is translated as CASSLHPSERSSYNEQFF.

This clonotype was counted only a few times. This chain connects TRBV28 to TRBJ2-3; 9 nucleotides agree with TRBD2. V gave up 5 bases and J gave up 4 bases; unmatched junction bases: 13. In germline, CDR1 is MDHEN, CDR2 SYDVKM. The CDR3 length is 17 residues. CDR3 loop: CASSESGRRRPSDTQYF. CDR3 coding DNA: TGTGCCAGCAGTGAGAGCGGGAGGCGGAGGCCCTCAGATACGCAGTATTTT.

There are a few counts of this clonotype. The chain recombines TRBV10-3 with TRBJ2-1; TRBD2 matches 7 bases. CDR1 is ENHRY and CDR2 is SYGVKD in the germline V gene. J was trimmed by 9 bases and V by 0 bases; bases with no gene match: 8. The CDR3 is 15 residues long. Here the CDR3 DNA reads TGTGCCATCAGTGAGTCCAAGGCGGGAGTAGGTGAGCAGTTCTTC. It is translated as CAISESKAGVGEQFF.

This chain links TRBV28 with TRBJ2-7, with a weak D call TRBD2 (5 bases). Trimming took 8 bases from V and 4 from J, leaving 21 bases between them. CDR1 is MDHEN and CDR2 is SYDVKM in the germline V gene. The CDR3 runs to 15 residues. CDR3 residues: CASRWAHLRGYEQYF. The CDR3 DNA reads TGTGCCAGCCGGTGGGCCCACTTGAGAGGGTACGAGCAGTACTTC. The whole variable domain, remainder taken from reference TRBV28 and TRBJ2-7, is DVKVTQSSRYLVKRTGEKVFLECVQDMDHENMFWYRQDPGLGLRLIYFSYDVKMKEKGDIPEGYSVSREKKERFSLILESASTNQTSMYLCASRWAHLRGYEQYFGPGTRLTVT.

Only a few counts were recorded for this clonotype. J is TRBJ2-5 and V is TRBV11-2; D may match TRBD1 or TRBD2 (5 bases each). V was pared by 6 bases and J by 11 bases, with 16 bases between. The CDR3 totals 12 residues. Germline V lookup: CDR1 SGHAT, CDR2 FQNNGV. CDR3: CASSGTVLIQYF. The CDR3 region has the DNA TGTGCCAGCAGTGGGACGGTGCTTATTCAGTACTTC.

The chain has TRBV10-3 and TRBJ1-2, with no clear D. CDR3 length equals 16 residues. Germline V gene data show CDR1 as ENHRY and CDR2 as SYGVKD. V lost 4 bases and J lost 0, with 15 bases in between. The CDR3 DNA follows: TGTGCCATCAGTGTCGGACGTACTACTGCTAACTATGGCTACACCTTC. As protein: CAISVGRTTANYGYTF.

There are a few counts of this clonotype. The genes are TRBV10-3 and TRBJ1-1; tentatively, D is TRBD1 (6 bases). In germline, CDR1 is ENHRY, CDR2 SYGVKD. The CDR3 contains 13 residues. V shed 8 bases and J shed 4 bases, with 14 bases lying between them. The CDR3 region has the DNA TGTGCCATCGGGCAGGGGACTGTCACTGAAGCTTTCTTT. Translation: CAIGQGTVTEAFF.

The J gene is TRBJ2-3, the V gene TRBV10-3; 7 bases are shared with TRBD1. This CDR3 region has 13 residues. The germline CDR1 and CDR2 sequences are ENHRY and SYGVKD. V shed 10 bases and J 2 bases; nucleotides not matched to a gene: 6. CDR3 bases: TGTGCCACCCGGGACAGTGCCACAGATACGCAGTATTTT. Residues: CATRDSATDTQYF.

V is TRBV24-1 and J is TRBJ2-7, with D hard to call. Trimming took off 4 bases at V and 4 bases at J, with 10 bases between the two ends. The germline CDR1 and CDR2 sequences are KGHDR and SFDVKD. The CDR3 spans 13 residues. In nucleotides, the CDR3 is TGTGCCACCAGTGACTTCCCCGCTTACGAGCAGTACTTC. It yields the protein CATSDFPAYEQYF.

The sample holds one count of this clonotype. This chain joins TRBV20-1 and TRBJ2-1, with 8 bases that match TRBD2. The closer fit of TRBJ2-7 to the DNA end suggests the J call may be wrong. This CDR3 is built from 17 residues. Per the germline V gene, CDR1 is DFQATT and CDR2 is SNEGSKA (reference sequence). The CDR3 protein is CSAGAREVLFSYNEQYF. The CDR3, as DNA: TGCAGTGCGGGAGCGCGGGAGGTCCTATTCTCCTACAATGAGCAGTACTTC.

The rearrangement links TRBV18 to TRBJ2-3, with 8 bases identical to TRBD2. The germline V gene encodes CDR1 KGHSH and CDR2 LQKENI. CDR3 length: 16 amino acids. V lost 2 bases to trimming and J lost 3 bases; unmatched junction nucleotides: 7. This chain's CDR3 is CASSPGREVWTDTQYF. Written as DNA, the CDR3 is TGTGCCAGCTCACCAGGGCGGGAGGTGTGGACAGATACGCAGTATTTT. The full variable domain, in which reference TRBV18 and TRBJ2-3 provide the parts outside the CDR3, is NAGVMQNPRHLVRRRGQEARLRCSPMKGHSHVYWYRQLPEEGLKFMVYLQKENIIDESGMPKERFSAEFPKEGPSILRIQQVVRGDSAAYFCASSPGREVWTDTQYFGPGTRLTVL.

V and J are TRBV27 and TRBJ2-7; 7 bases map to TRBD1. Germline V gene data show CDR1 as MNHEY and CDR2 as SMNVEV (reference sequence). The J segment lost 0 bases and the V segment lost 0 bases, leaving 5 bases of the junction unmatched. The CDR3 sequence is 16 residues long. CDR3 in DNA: TGTGCCAGCAGTTTATCGTATGGGACAGTCTCCTACGAGCAGTACTTC. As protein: CASSLSYGTVSYEQYF.

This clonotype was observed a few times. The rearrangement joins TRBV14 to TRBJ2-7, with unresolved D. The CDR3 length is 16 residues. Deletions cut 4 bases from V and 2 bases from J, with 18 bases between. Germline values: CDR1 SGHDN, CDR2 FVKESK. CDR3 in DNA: TGTGCCAGCAGCCCCCTAGGCTGGGCAACCCCCTACGAGCAGTACTTC. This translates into CASSPLGWATPYEQYF.

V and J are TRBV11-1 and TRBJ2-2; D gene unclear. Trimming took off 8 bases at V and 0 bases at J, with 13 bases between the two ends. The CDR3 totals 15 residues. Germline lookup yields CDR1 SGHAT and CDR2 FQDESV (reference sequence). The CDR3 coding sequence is TGTGCCAGCTCACCCCGGGCCTCGAACACCGGGGAGCTGTTTTTT. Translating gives CASSPRASNTGELFF.

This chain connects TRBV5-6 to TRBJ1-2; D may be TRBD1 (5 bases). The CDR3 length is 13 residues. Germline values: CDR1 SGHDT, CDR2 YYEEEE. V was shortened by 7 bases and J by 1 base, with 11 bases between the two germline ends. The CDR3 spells CASGGRRNYGYTF. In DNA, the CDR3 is TGTGCCAGCGGGGGTCGACGTAACTATGGCTACACCTTC. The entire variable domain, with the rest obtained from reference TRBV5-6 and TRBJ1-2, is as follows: DAGVTQSPTHLIKTRGQQVTLRCSPKSGHDTVSWYQQALGQGPQFIFQYYEEEERQRGNFPDRFSGHQFPNYSSELNVNALLLGDSALYLCASGGRRNYGYTFGSGTRLTVV.